This TCR beta chain comes out of a study of blood T cells in healthy people across ages. For the second PCR, which ran for about 6 to 11 cycles, a sample-barcoded 5' primer and a J-beta primer mix were used. Via MiXCR, TCRdb re-called the 5' RACE reads, giving one row per CDR3 protein. The sample contains under 750,000 distinct CDR3 sequences, more than 45% of which appear only once. Each donor had 8.5 to 10 milliliters of peripheral blood drawn. Total RNA amounts of at least 6 micrograms were extracted per sample. This clonotype occurred a few times. The germline V gene encodes CDR1 LGHDT and CDR2 YNNKEL (reference sequence). Trimming took 3 bases from V and 7 from J, leaving 10 bases between them. This CDR3 region has 12 residues.

Sequenced input: blood. This sequence originates from a man of 80 years or more in good health. V and J are TRBV3-1 and TRBJ2-7; D is unclear. The chain's CDR3 is CASSHRAGEQYF. DNA for the CDR3: TGTGCCAGCAGCCATAGAGCAGGAGAGCAGTACTTC.